These T cell receptor beta chains were read from a single sample in a study of shared clonotypes between healthy human individuals. Using immunoSEQ multiplex PCR, the repertoire was profiled, and TCRdb retains in-frame clones only, with some absent. The table shows more than 2 million clones, with approximately 92% occurring only once. Sample: naive CD8+ T cells from PBMCs. These receptors came from a man aged 18-30 years in good health. Some clones in this sample may be carry-over from other donors' samples. CDR3s include the opening cysteine and the closing phenylalanine or tryptophan. D genes are given only for firm matches. Clone size is given for some rows only: seen once, a few or many times, or a class if the clone is expanded.

J: TRBJ1-5
size: few
D: NA
V: TRBV10-1
CDR3: CASSESTQPQHF
DNA: TGCGCCAGCAGTGAGTCGACTCAGCCCCAGCATTTT

J: TRBJ1-5
size: few
D: NA
V: TRBV6-1
CDR3: CASSEWRKQPQHF
DNA: TGTGCCAGCAGTGAATGGCGGAAGCAGCCCCAGCATTTT

J: TRBJ2-2
size: NA
D: NA
V: TRBV7-2
CDR3: CASSPGTYTGELFF
DNA: TGTGCCAGCAGCCCGGGAACGTACACCGGGGAGCTGTTTTTT

J: TRBJ1-3
size: NA
D: NA
V: TRBV4-1
CDR3: CASSQVRDSGNTIYF
DNA: TGCGCCAGCAGCCAAGTCAGGGACTCTGGAAACACCATATATTTT

J: TRBJ1-1
size: NA
D: NA
V: TRBV30
CDR3: CAWKWWNTEAFF
DNA: TGTGCCTGGAAGTGGTGGAACACTGAAGCTTTCTTT

J: TRBJ1-5
size: NA
D: NA
V: TRBV28
CDR3: CASNPYSNQPQHF
DNA: TGTGCCAGCAATCCGTATAGCAATCAGCCCCAGCATTTT

J: TRBJ1-2
size: NA
D: TRBD1
V: TRBV9
CDR3: CASSPSPTGTNYGYTF
DNA: TGTGCCAGCAGCCCGAGCCCGACAGGGACTAACTATGGCTACACCTTC

J: TRBJ1-1
size: few
D: TRBD1
V: TRBV13
CDR3: CASSRTGNTEAFF
DNA: TGTGCCAGCAGCCGGACAGGGAACACTGAAGCTTTCTTT

J: TRBJ2-7
size: NA
D: NA
V: TRBV13
CDR3: CASSLGLTGEQYF
DNA: TGTGCCAGCAGCTTAGGCCTAACGGGGGAGCAGTACTTC

J: TRBJ2-5
size: NA
D: NA
V: TRBV4-1
CDR3: CASSQDVSRETQYF
DNA: TGCGCCAGCAGCCAAGATGTAAGCCGGGAGACCCAGTACTTC

J: TRBJ1-5
size: once
D: TRBD1
V: TRBV28
CDR3: CATLRGVGFDFNQPQHF
DNA: TGTGCCACCCTCAGGGGGGTCGGTTTCGACTTCAATCAGCCCCAGCATTTT

J: TRBJ2-7
size: NA
D: TRBD2
V: TRBV4-3
CDR3: CASSQDLLAGGYEQYF
DNA: TGCGCCAGCAGCCAAGATCTGCTAGCGGGAGGCTACGAGCAGTACTTC

J: TRBJ2-7
size: NA
D: NA
V: TRBV28
CDR3: CASTPGFSSYEQYF
DNA: TGTGCCAGCACCCCGGGGTTCTCTTCCTACGAGCAGTACTTC

J: TRBJ1-1
size: NA
D: NA
V: TRBV28
CDR3: CASSLMNTEAFF
DNA: TGTGCCAGCAGTTTGATGAACACTGAAGCTTTCTTT

J: TRBJ2-2
size: NA
D: NA
V: TRBV15
CDR3: CATSRGGAYTGELFF
DNA: TGTGCCACCAGCAGAGGGGGGGCATACACCGGGGAGCTGTTTTTT

J: TRBJ1-5
size: NA
D: NA
V: TRBV4-1
CDR3: CASSQGAAGVEPQHF
DNA: TGCGCCAGCAGCCAAGGGGCAGCCGGAGTGGAGCCCCAGCATTTT

J: TRBJ1-2
size: NA
D: TRBD1
V: TRBV6-5
CDR3: CASRGDRGGGYTF
DNA: TGTGCCAGCAGGGGGGACAGGGGAGGTGGCTACACCTTC

J: TRBJ1-1
size: NA
D: NA
V: TRBV19
CDR3: CASSMLTYTEAFF
DNA: TGTGCCAGTAGTATGTTGACCTACACTGAAGCTTTCTTT

J: TRBJ2-7
size: NA
D: NA
V: TRBV10-1
CDR3: CASSESLEGLHEQYF
DNA: TGCGCCAGCAGTGAGTCGCTAGAAGGACTCCACGAGCAGTACTTC

J: TRBJ1-4
size: NA
D: NA
V: TRBV2
CDR3: CASSGEVSATNEKLFF
DNA: TGTGCCAGCAGCGGGGAAGTCTCTGCAACTAATGAAAAACTGTTTTTT

J: TRBJ2-3
size: NA
D: TRBD2
V: TRBV29-1
CDR3: CSVRRTSGRTDTQYF
DNA: TGCAGCGTTCGCCGGACTAGCGGGAGGACAGATACGCAGTATTTT

J: TRBJ2-3
size: NA
D: TRBD1
V: TRBV6-6
CDR3: CASSQGAGTDTQYF
DNA: TGTGCCAGCAGTCAGGGGGCCGGAACAGATACGCAGTATTTT

J: TRBJ1-2
size: NA
D: NA
V: TRBV4-3
CDR3: CASSQDRSSGSNYGYTF
DNA: TGCGCCAGCAGCCAAGATCGGAGTAGTGGCAGTAACTATGGCTACACCTTC

J: TRBJ2-5
size: NA
D: TRBD1
V: TRBV5-4
CDR3: CASSHNPQGAQETQYF
DNA: TGTGCCAGCAGCCACAACCCCCAGGGGGCCCAAGAGACCCAGTACTTC

J: TRBJ2-2
size: NA
D: NA
V: TRBV28
CDR3: CASRTDGNTGELFF
DNA: TGTGCCAGCAGAACGGACGGGAACACCGGGGAGCTGTTTTTT